This passage covers 21 T cell receptor beta chains from one sample sequenced in a study of T cells expressing NK-cell markers. TCRdb reprocessed the 5' RACE reads and keeps a single row for each CDR3 protein, giving no DNA. Its table lists approximately 440,000 distinct CDR3 sequences. The sample comprised blood T cells: a sorted CD56 or NKG2C T cell subset, CD4+ or CD8+ T cells, or bulk PBMC T cells (not recorded which). The receptor set was obtained from a woman between 45 and 60 years old in good health.

This chain connects TRBV10-1 to TRBJ2-7; TCRdb proposes TRBD1, but this gene call is untestable without DNA. The CDR3 runs to 16 residues. CDR1 WNHNN and CDR2 SYGVQD come from the germline V gene (reference sequence). CDR3 residues: CASSEKVAGATYEQYF.

The chain carries TRBV3-1 and TRBJ2-2; TCRdb indicates TRBD2, and absent DNA this call remains unverified. CDR3 length equals 16 residues. CDR1 and CDR2 (germline): LGHDT, YNNKEL (reference sequence). The CDR3 protein is CASSPRSAGRTGELFF.

The CDR3 protein is CASSEPGTPNYGYTF. The gene calls are TRBV25-1 and TRBJ1-2; without DNA, the TCRdb call of TRBD1 cannot be checked. The CDR3 spans 15 residues. Germline V gene sequence: CDR1 MGHDK, CDR2 SYGVNS.

The J gene is TRBJ2-3, the V gene TRBV20-1. This CDR3 has 13 residues. Germline lookup yields CDR1 DFQATT and CDR2 SNEGSKA (reference sequence). CDR3 in amino acids: CSASLARTDTQYF.

The genes are TRBV12-3 or TRBV12-4 and TRBJ2-7. The CDR3 runs to 13 residues. The CDR3 spells CASSLAPGLKQYF.

The CDR3 loop is CSATQGGMNEQFF. This chain connects TRBV20-1 to TRBJ2-1; there is no DNA to check the TCRdb D call of TRBD2. The CDR3 is 13 residues long. CDR1 is DFQATT and CDR2 is SNEGSKA in the germline V gene (reference sequence).

The chain couples TRBV5-1 to TRBJ1-2; TCRdb reports TRBD1, a call that lacks DNA to check it against. The CDR3 sequence is 15 residues long. CDR1 is SGHRS, CDR2 YFSETQ, per germline. The CDR3: CASSLEASGVYGYTF.

The rearrangement uses TRBV3-1 and TRBJ2-7; TCRdb calls TRBD2, which cannot be checked without DNA. Per germline, CDR1 LGHDT and CDR2 YNNKEL (reference sequence). The CDR3 length is 15 residues. CDR3 sequence reads: CASSLGLAGDAVQYF.

This rearrangement joins TRBV7-9 to TRBJ2-7; TCRdb names TRBD2, which stays unverified in the absence of DNA. From germline, CDR1 is SEHNR and CDR2 FQNEAQ (reference sequence). This CDR3 is 18 amino acids long. The CDR3 is CASSPSRRLAEGSYEQYF.

The chain has TRBV27 and TRBJ2-3; without DNA, the TCRdb call of TRBD1 cannot be checked. Germline V gene sequence: CDR1 MNHEY, CDR2 SMNVEV (reference sequence). The CDR3 is 18 residues long. This chain's CDR3 is CASSLYSGTGGSTDTQYF.

The chain employs TRBV12-3 or TRBV12-4 and TRBJ2-3; TCRdb reports TRBD1, a call that lacks DNA to check it against. The CDR3 runs 17 residues. CDR3 sequence: CASSLAGAGMSTDTQYF.

The V gene is TRBV12-3 or TRBV12-4, the J gene TRBJ2-1; the TCRdb D gene call, TRBD1, has no DNA to confirm it. The CDR3 spans 12 residues. The CDR3 sequence is CASGGFYNEQFF.

The chain recombines TRBV7-8 with TRBJ1-5. Looked up from germline, CDR1 is SGHVS and CDR2 is FQNEAQ. This CDR3 is 17 amino acids long. CDR3 loop: CASSLGLPRGSNQPQHF.

This chain links TRBV14 with TRBJ2-2; TCRdb calls TRBD2, which cannot be checked without DNA. The CDR3 covers 16 residues. Germline CDR1 reads SGHDN; CDR2 reads FVKESK. This CDR3 reads CASSQVRGRGSGELFF.

The V gene is TRBV14, the J gene TRBJ2-1; TCRdb designates TRBD1, a call that cannot be tested without DNA. The germline V gene encodes CDR1 SGHDN and CDR2 FVKESK. The CDR3 consists of 15 residues. This chain's CDR3 is CASRPGTLRGVEQFF. The full variable domain, its missing parts supplied by reference TRBV14 and TRBJ2-1, is EAGVTQFPSHSVIEKGQTVTLRCDPISGHDNLYWYRRVMGKEIKFLLHFVKESKQDESGMPNNRFLAERTGGTYSTLKVQPAELEDSGVYFCASRPGTLRGVEQFFGPGTRLTVL.

The CDR3 reads CSVVTAGDVLTF. This sequence joins TRBV29-1 and TRBJ2-6; with no DNA, the TCRdb D assignment of TRBD1 cannot be verified. Germline V gene lookup returns CDR1 SQVTM and CDR2 ANQGSEA. The CDR3 extends over 12 amino acids.

The genes are TRBV3-1 and TRBJ1-1. Germline CDR1 reads LGHDT; CDR2 reads YNNKEL (reference sequence). The CDR3 consists of 11 residues. CDR3 amino acids: CASSAGSGAFF.

The rearrangement uses TRBV4-2 and TRBJ2-2. Per the germline V gene, CDR1 is LGHNA and CDR2 is YNFKEQ. The CDR3 has 18 amino acids. The CDR3 is CASSHPAVGDKNTGELFF.

The chain uses TRBV14 and TRBJ1-2; TCRdb calls TRBD1, which cannot be checked without DNA. The CDR3 consists of 14 residues. Germline CDR1 and CDR2: SGHDN and FVKESK. CDR3 protein: CASSQVDTHYGYTF.

CDR3 in amino acids: CASSQEAMASPLHF. This chain connects TRBV14 to TRBJ1-6. Germline values: CDR1 SGHDN, CDR2 FVKESK. The CDR3 covers 14 residues.

This rearrangement joins TRBV10-3 to TRBJ2-1; TCRdb designates TRBD2, a call that cannot be tested without DNA. The CDR3 extends over 15 amino acids. Germline loops: CDR1 ENHRY, CDR2 SYGVKD. CDR3 sequence: CAISGGLAFYNEQFF.